Following are 17 T cell receptor beta chains from one sample sequenced in a study of T cell responses to AZD1222 COVID-19 vaccine. The assay was immunoSEQ multiplex PCR, and TCRdb's table has in-frame clones only and misses some. The sample lists some 150,000 clones, about 90% occurring once. This material consisted of peripheral blood, taken 28 days after the second AZD1222 dose. These receptors all come from an adult who received the AZD1222 COVID-19 vaccine.

This clone occurred many times. The rearrangement links TRBV2 to TRBJ2-2, with D possibly TRBD1 on 7 matching bases. V lost 3 bases and J lost 7, with 18 bases in between. The CDR3 contains 16 residues. The germline CDR1 and CDR2 sequences are SNHLY and FYNNEI. CDR3 sequence (DNA): TGTGCCAGCAGTGAGTTCACTGCAGGGGGAGGCGGGGAGCTGTTTTTT. Residues: CASSEFTAGGGGELFF. The full variable domain, with the rest looked up from reference TRBV2 and TRBJ2-2, is EPEVTQTPSHQVTQMGQEVILRCVPISNHLYFYWYRQILGQKVEFLVSFYNNEISEKSEIFDDQFSVERPDGSNFTLKIRSTKLEDSAMYFCASSEFTAGGGGELFFGEGSRLTVL.

There are a few counts of this clone. The rearrangement links TRBV24-1 to TRBJ1-4; maybe TRBD1 (5 bases). Trimming stripped 4 bases from V and 5 bases from J, with 13 bases between. Germline CDR1 and CDR2: KGHDR and SFDVKD. The CDR3 length is 15 residues. In DNA, the CDR3 is TGTGCCACCAGTGAATCGGGGACGTGGAATGAAAAACTGTTTTTT. It encodes CATSESGTWNEKLFF.

This clone was observed a single time. The V gene is TRBV11-2, the J gene TRBJ2-2, with D possibly being TRBD2 (6 bases). The CDR3 loop spans 16 amino acids. Between the trimmed V and J ends, which lost 1 base and 3 bases, there was a span of 12 bases. The germline gives CDR1 SGHAT, CDR2 FQNNGV. CDR3 sequence (DNA): TGTGCCAGCAGCTTAGTGGCGGGACCTTACACCGGGGAGCTGTTTTTT. This gives the protein CASSLVAGPYTGELFF. The whole variable domain, filled in from reference TRBV11-2 and TRBJ2-2, reads EAGVAQSPRYKIIEKRQSVAFWCNPISGHATLYWYQQILGQGPKLLIQFQNNGVVDDSQLPKDRFSAERLKGVDSTLKIQPAKLEDSAVYLCASSLVAGPYTGELFFGEGSRLTVL.

The chain carries TRBV7-9 and TRBJ1-2; 8 bases map to TRBD1. CDR1 and CDR2 from the germline V gene are SEHNR and FQNEAQ (reference sequence). J gave up 0 bases and V 6 bases, and 9 bases lay outside the gene matches. The CDR3 consists of 16 residues. CDR3 amino acids: CASRPPGTGANYGYTF. CDR3 bases: TGTGCCAGCAGACCGCCGGGGACAGGAGCTAACTATGGCTACACCTTC.

This clone occurred once. V and J are TRBV5-1 and TRBJ2-3; D is perhaps TRBD2 (5 bases). The V and J ends lost 0 bases and 2 bases respectively, with 10 bases between them. This CDR3 is built from 15 residues. The germline V gene has CDR1 SGHRS and CDR2 YFSETQ. The CDR3 spells CASSLGERATDTQYF. In nucleotides, the CDR3 is TGCGCCAGCAGCTTGGGCGAGAGGGCCACAGATACGCAGTATTTT.

This chain joins TRBV4-3 and TRBJ2-1, with D perhaps matching TRBD2 (5 bases). V was clipped by 1 base and J by 8 bases, with 15 bases between them. Germline CDR1 reads LGHNA; CDR2 reads YSLEER. The CDR3 extends over 15 amino acids. The CDR3 DNA is TGCGCCAGCAGCCAAGGGGGAGAGTCGTTCGATGAGCAGTTCTTC. Its protein product is CASSQGGESFDEQFF.

This chain uses TRBV9 with TRBJ2-5, with a possible D match to TRBD2 (6 bases). V was shortened by 3 bases and J by 7 bases, with 13 bases between the two germline ends. CDR3 length equals 13 residues. Germline CDR1 reads SGDLS; CDR2 reads YYNGEE. CDR3 region: CASSAGLSGTQYF. CDR3 DNA sequence: TGTGCCAGCAGCGCCGGACTAAGTGGGACCCAGTACTTC.

This chain connects TRBV27 to TRBJ1-2; perhaps TRBD1 as D (5 bases). CDR3 length: 13 residues. The germline CDR1 and CDR2 sequences are MNHEY and SMNVEV (reference sequence). The V end lost 3 bases, the J end lost 8 bases, and 13 bases lay between the germline ends. The CDR3 region has the DNA TGTGCCAGCAGTTTCCACAAAGGGGTCGGCTACACCTTC. Translated: CASSFHKGVGYTF.

The sample holds one count of this clone. This chain uses TRBV7-2 with TRBJ2-3; D call uncertain. CDR1 and CDR2 (germline): SGHTA, FQGNSA. Between the trimmed V and J ends, which lost 8 bases and 5 bases, there was a span of 11 bases. The CDR3 has 12 amino acids. The CDR3 sequence: CASQRQGDTQYF. CDR3 in DNA: TGTGCCAGCCAGAGACAAGGAGATACGCAGTATTTT.

CDR3 sequence: CASKADLPPYNEQFF. In DNA, the CDR3 is TGTGCCAGTAAAGCGGATCTACCCCCCTACAATGAGCAGTTCTTC. This chain uses TRBV19 with TRBJ2-1; possibly TRBD2 for D (5 bases). This CDR3 is 15 amino acids long. V was shortened by 7 bases and J by 2 bases, with 15 bases between the two germline ends. Germline V CDR1 and CDR2: LNHDA, SQIVND (reference sequence).

This chain links TRBV11-2 with TRBJ2-7, with unresolved D. Germline assignment: CDR1 SGHAT and CDR2 FQNNGV. V lost 3 bases, J lost 4 bases, and 16 bases lay in between. The CDR3 totals 15 residues. The CDR3 region is CASSFAQISVYEQYF. Here the CDR3 DNA reads TGTGCCAGCAGCTTCGCCCAGATATCGGTATACGAGCAGTACTTC.

This clone has more than one count but fewer than ten. The chain has TRBV10-1 and TRBJ1-1; 7 nucleotides line up with TRBD1. Germline V gene lookup returns CDR1 WNHNN and CDR2 SYGVQD (reference sequence). J lost 1 base, V lost 2 bases, and 13 bases had no gene match. The CDR3 covers 18 residues. CDR3 protein: CASSEPGQRERENTEAFF. The CDR3 DNA follows: TGCGCCAGCAGTGAGCCGGGACAGAGGGAGAGGGAGAACACTGAAGCTTTCTTT.

V usage is TRBV28 and J usage is TRBJ1-4; D unresolved. This CDR3 has 16 amino acids. The germline V and J ends were trimmed by 6 bases and 0 bases, with 14 bases remaining between them. The germline CDR1 and CDR2 sequences are MDHEN and SYDVKM. CDR3 protein: CASRPHRGTTNEKLFF. The CDR3, as DNA: TGTGCCAGCAGACCACACCGCGGGACAACTAATGAAAAACTGTTTTTT.

The V gene is TRBV6-4, the J gene TRBJ1-1; D ambiguous. Per the germline V gene, CDR1 is MRHNA and CDR2 is SNTAGT. Trimming removed 7 bases from V and 6 bases from J, with 12 bases in between. This CDR3 is built from 12 residues. CDR3 nucleotides: TGTGCCAGCACCCCATCGCGGGCTGAAGCTTTCTTT. This sequence encodes CASTPSRAEAFF.

As concerns this clone: The same CDR3 also results from other DNA sequences found in this sample. The chain recombines TRBV4-2 with TRBJ1-6; the D is unclear. CDR1 and CDR2 from the germline V gene are LGHNA and YNFKEQ. The V end lost 2 bases, the J end lost 0 bases, and 8 bases lay between the germline ends. This CDR3 is 16 amino acids long. CDR3 protein: CASSQQRSSYNSPLHF. CDR3 bases: TGTGCCAGCAGCCAACAGCGCAGCTCCTATAATTCACCCCTCCACTTT.

The chain has TRBV27 and TRBJ2-1; TRBD2 aligns across 10 bases. Trimming cost V 7 bases and J 4 bases; bases outside gene matches: 16. Germline V CDR1 and CDR2: MNHEY, SMNVEV (reference sequence). The CDR3 loop spans 18 amino acids. For the CDR3, the DNA is TGTGCCAGCACCAACGCCCTGGGTAGCGGGAGGTTTTACAATGAGCAGTTCTTC. It codes for CASTNALGSGRFYNEQFF.

The chain employs TRBV5-1 and TRBJ2-1, with D maybe TRBD2 (6 bases). The CDR3 covers 15 residues. CDR1 and CDR2 (germline): SGHRS, YFSETQ. V was clipped by 4 bases and J by 3 bases, with 14 bases between them. This CDR3 is CASSLEEGVYNEQFF. CDR3 sequence (DNA): TGCGCCAGCAGCCTCGAGGAGGGTGTCTACAATGAGCAGTTCTTC. Using reference TRBV5-1 and TRBJ2-1 for the parts outside the CDR3, the full variable domain is KAGVTQTPRYLIKTRGQQVTLSCSPISGHRSVSWYQQTPGQGLQFLFEYFSETQRNKGNFPGRFSGRQFSNSRSEMNVSTLELGDSALYLCASSLEEGVYNEQFFGPGTRLTVL.